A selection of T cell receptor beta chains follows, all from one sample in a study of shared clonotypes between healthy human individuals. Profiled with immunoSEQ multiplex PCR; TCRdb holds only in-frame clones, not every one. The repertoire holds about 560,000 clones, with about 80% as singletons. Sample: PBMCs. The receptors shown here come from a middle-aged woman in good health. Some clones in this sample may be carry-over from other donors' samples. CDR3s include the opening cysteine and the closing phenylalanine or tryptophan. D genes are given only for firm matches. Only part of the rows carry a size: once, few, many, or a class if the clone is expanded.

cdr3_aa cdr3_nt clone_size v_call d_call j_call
CASSLGTSGSSEQFF TGTGCCAGCAGCCTCGGGACTAGCGGGAGTTCTGAGCAGTTCTTC - TRBV4-2 TRBD2 TRBJ2-1
CATSREWGQPQHF TGTGCCACCAGCAGAGAATGGGGACAGCCCCAGCATTTT once TRBV15 - TRBJ1-5
CASAQGALYNSPLHF TGTGCCAGCGCACAGGGGGCCCTCTATAATTCACCCCTCCACTTT - TRBV5-4 TRBD1 TRBJ1-6
CASSLSASGRATGELFF TGTGCCAGCAGTTTATCGGCTAGCGGGAGGGCCACCGGGGAGCTGTTTTTT few TRBV28 TRBD2 TRBJ2-2
CASSIRDRGHEKLFF TGTGCCAGTAGTATCCGGGACAGGGGACATGAAAAACTGTTTTTT - TRBV19 TRBD1 TRBJ1-4
CASSQTRSGTNTGELFF TGCGCCAGCAGCCAGACTCGGAGCGGAACCAACACCGGGGAGCTGTTTTTT - TRBV5-1 - TRBJ2-2
CATKVSENTEAFF TGTGCCACCAAGGTCTCGGAGAACACTGAAGCTTTCTTT - TRBV10-3 - TRBJ1-1
CASSYSHGEWTEAFF TGTGCCAGCAGTTACTCGCATGGGGAGTGGACTGAAGCTTTCTTT few TRBV6-5 - TRBJ1-1
CASSWDRDLAELFF TGTGCCAGTAGTTGGGACAGGGACCTTGCGGAGCTGTTTTTT - TRBV19 TRBD1 TRBJ2-2
CASSAGQGNLYEQYF TGTGCCAGCAGCGCGGGACAGGGGAATCTCTACGAGCAGTACTTC - TRBV6-1 TRBD1 TRBJ2-7
CASSPGEYEQYF TGTGCCAGCTCACCAGGAGAATACGAGCAGTACTTC - TRBV18 - TRBJ2-7
CASSLVGTGADYEQYF TGTGCCAGCAGCTTAGTGGGCACAGGGGCCGACTACGAGCAGTACTTC - TRBV11-2 TRBD1 TRBJ2-7
CATSQFGSYEQYF TGTGCCACCAGTCAATTTGGGTCCTACGAGCAGTACTTC - TRBV15 - TRBJ2-7
CASSQGPLDEQYF TGTGCCAGCAGCCAAGGACCTTTAGACGAGCAGTACTTC - TRBV4-2 - TRBJ2-7
CASSLEAGGPYEQYF TGTGCCAGCAGCTTAGAAGCGGGAGGACCCTACGAGCAGTACTTC - TRBV7-2 TRBD2 TRBJ2-7
CAWSPGREGWETQYF TGTGCCTGGAGCCCGGGGAGGGAGGGCTGGGAGACCCAGTACTTC - TRBV30 TRBD2 TRBJ2-5
CASSLDREGLAKNIQYF TGTGCCAGCAGCTTAGATCGGGAGGGGCTAGCCAAAAACATTCAGTACTTC - TRBV11-2 TRBD2 TRBJ2-4
CASSLWRVNTEAFF TGTGCCAGCAGTTTGTGGCGGGTGAACACTGAAGCTTTCTTT - TRBV28 - TRBJ1-1
CASSLSSGSYNEQFF TGTGCCAGCAGCTTGAGTAGCGGGTCCTACAATGAGCAGTTCTTC - TRBV5-4 TRBD2 TRBJ2-1
CASSRTSGISLGYEQYF TGTGCCAGCAGCCGGACTAGCGGCATTTCCCTTGGCTACGAGCAGTACTTC - TRBV4-2 TRBD2 TRBJ2-7
CASSVALAGGGTDTQYF TGTGCCAGCAGCGTAGCCCTAGCGGGAGGGGGCACAGATACGCAGTATTTT - TRBV9 TRBD2 TRBJ2-3
CSVATTGNYEQYF TGCAGCGTTGCAACTACGGGGAACTACGAGCAGTACTTC - TRBV29-1 - TRBJ2-7
CASSLGTSGRRATGELFF TGTGCCAGCAGCCTCGGGACTAGCGGGAGGAGGGCGACCGGGGAGCTGTTTTTT - TRBV7-9 TRBD2 TRBJ2-2
CASSDGQMNTGELFF TGTGCCAGTTCCGATGGGCAAATGAACACCGGGGAGCTGTTTTTT once TRBV19 - TRBJ2-2
CASSQLPGTSVVEQYF TGTGCCAGCAGCCAACTACCCGGGACTAGCGTCGTCGAGCAGTACTTC - TRBV14 TRBD2 TRBJ2-7
CASSSRTSANDEQYF TGTGCCAGCAGCTCACGCACTTCGGCCAACGACGAGCAGTACTTC - TRBV7-8 - TRBJ2-7
CASGRGLLRGKNIQYF TGTGCCAGCGGCCGGGGTCTGTTGAGGGGAAAAAACATTCAGTACTTC few TRBV5-6 - TRBJ2-4
CASSLLVGQAYEQYF TGTGCCAGCAGCTTACTCGTTGGGCAGGCCTACGAGCAGTACTTC - TRBV11-2 - TRBJ2-7
CSAEDADTQYF TGCAGTGCCGAAGATGCGGATACGCAGTATTTT many TRBV20-1 - TRBJ2-3
CASSAATGRNEKLFF TGTGCCAGCAGTGCGGCGACAGGGAGAAATGAAAAACTGTTTTTT once TRBV28 TRBD1 TRBJ1-4
CASGREPWGGTQYF TGTGCCAGCGGACGGGAGCCCTGGGGGGGTACGCAGTATTTT - TRBV9 TRBD2 TRBJ2-3
CASSIDPGELFF TGTGCCAGTAGTATAGATCCCGGGGAGCTGTTTTTT - TRBV19 - TRBJ2-2
CASSVAGAGEPYEQYF TGTGCCAGCAGCGTAGCTGGCGCGGGAGAGCCCTACGAGCAGTACTTC - TRBV9 TRBD2 TRBJ2-7
CASSLDNGGELFF TGCGCCAGCAGCTTGGATAATGGCGGGGAGCTGTTTTTT - TRBV5-1 - TRBJ2-2
CSVENGTVLTF TGCAGCGTTGAAAACGGTACGGTCCTGACTTTC few TRBV29-1 - TRBJ2-6
CASSQEGGREQFF TGTGCCAGCAGCCAAGAAGGGGGGCGTGAGCAGTTCTTC once TRBV14 - TRBJ2-1
CASSLSPGQETQYF TGTGCCAGCAGTTTATCCCCCGGCCAAGAGACCCAGTACTTC - TRBV28 - TRBJ2-5
CASSPRAGASSYEQYF TGTGCCAGTAGTCCACGTGCGGGGGCGAGCTCCTACGAGCAGTACTTC once TRBV19 - TRBJ2-7
CASSPRQGSYNEQFF TGCGCCAGCAGCCCAAGACAGGGCTCCTACAATGAGCAGTTCTTC - TRBV5-1 TRBD1 TRBJ2-1
CASRELSYEQYF TGTGCCAGCAGGGAGTTATCCTACGAGCAGTACTTC - TRBV2 - TRBJ2-7
CASSLGPKLVGRGYNEQFF TGTGCCAGCAGCTTGGGCCCCAAACTAGTGGGCCGCGGCTACAATGAGCAGTTCTTC once TRBV13 - TRBJ2-1
CASGLFLGQGAYEQYF TGTGCTAGTGGTTTGTTTCTGGGACAGGGTGCCTACGAGCAGTACTTC - TRBV12-5 TRBD1 TRBJ2-7
CASSPLAAHSYEQYF TGTGCCAGCAGTCCTCTAGCGGCCCACTCCTACGAGCAGTACTTC - TRBV28 TRBD2 TRBJ2-7
CASSLQGSGTDTQYF TGCGCCAGCAGCTTGCAAGGTAGCGGCACAGATACGCAGTATTTT - TRBV5-1 - TRBJ2-3
CASSFRGASTDTQYF TGTGCCAGCAGCTTCCGAGGGGCTAGCACAGATACGCAGTATTTT few TRBV7-8 - TRBJ2-3